Here is one TCR beta chain with its context. This CDR3 spans 15 amino acids. V shed 3 bases, J shed 6 bases, and the junction held 8 bases outside the gene matches. Per germline, CDR1 SGHAT and CDR2 FQNNGV. For the second PCR, which ran for 7 to 11 cycles, a sample-barcoded 5' primer and a J-beta primer mix were used. TCRdb ran MiXCR on the 5' RACE reads and lists one entry per CDR3 protein. This sample carries about 680,000 distinct CDR3 sequences, roughly 49% of them seen once, and the ten largest clones take roughly 30%. The sample comes from a study of blood T cells in healthy people across ages. The TCR comes from a woman aged 60-75 years in good health. The sample consisted of blood. V usage is TRBV11-2 and J usage is TRBJ1-2; 9 positions agree with TRBD1. The CDR3 DNA follows: TGTGCCAGCAGCTTGTTACAGGGGGCTAGGAATGGCTACACCTTC. This gives the protein CASSLLQGARNGYTF.